The present TCR beta chain was sequenced within a study of T cells in localized non-small cell lung cancer. J lost 2 bases, V lost 0 bases, and 8 bases had no gene match. CDR1 and CDR2 (germline): MNHGY, SAAAGT. This CDR3 comprises 17 residues. This clone was seen a few times. Its antigen remains unknown. Whole-study results and caveats: Owing to sequencing of a solitary tumor region, heterogeneity cannot be discounted. Uninvolved nearby lung showed the greatest T cell clonality, exceeding that found in tumor.

Generated by immunoSEQ multiplex PCR, the TCRdb table keeps only in-frame clones and is missing some. The profile shows approximately 4,000 clones, 30% of them singletons. This TCR was sampled from a male donor aged 60 or over with stage III lung adenocarcinoma. The sample in question was lung tumor tissue, obtained before any cancer treatment. The J gene is TRBJ2-7, the V gene TRBV6-8, with 9 bases fitting TRBD2. The CDR3 sequence: CASSYSPRLAGTYEQYF. The CDR3 nucleotides read TGTGCCAGCAGTTACTCTCCGCGGCTAGCGGGGACCTACGAGCAGTACTTC.